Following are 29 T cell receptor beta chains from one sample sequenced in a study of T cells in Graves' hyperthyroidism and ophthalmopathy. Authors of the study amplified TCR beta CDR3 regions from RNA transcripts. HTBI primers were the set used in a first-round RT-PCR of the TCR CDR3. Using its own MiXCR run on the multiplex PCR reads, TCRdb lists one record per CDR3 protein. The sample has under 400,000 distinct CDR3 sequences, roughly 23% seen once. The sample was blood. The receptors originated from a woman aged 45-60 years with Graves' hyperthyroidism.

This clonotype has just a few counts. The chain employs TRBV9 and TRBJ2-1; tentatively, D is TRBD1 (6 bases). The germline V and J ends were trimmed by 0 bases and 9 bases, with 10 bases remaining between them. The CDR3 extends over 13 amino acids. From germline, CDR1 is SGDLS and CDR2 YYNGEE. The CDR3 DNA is TGTGCCAGCAGCGTAGATGGGGGCGGTGAGCAGTTCTTC. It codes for CASSVDGGGEQFF.

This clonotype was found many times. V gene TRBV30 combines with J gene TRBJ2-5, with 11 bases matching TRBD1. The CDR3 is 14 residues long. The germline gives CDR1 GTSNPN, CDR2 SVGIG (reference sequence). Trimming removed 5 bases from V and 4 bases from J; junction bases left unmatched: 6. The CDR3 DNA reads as TGTGCCTGGGAAGGACAGGGGGCCGGAGAGACCCAGTACTTC. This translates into CAWEGQGAGETQYF.

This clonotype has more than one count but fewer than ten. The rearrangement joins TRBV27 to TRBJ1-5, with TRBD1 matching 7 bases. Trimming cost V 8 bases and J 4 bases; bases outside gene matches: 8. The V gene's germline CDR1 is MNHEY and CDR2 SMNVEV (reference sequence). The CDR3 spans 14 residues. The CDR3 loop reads CASGRSRGNQPQHF. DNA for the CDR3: TGTGCCAGCGGGAGGAGCAGGGGGAATCAGCCCCAGCATTTT.

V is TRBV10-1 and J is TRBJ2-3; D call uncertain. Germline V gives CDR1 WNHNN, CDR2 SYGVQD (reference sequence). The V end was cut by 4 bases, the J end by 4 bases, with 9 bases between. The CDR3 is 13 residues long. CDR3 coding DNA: TGCGCCAGCAGTGCCCCCTCCCCAGATACGCAGTATTTT. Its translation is CASSAPSPDTQYF.

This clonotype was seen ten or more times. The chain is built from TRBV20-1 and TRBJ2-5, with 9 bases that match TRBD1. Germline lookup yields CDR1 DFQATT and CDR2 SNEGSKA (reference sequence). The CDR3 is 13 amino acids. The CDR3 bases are TGCAGGGCCGGGACAGGGCCCCTAGAGACCCAGTACTTC. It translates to CRAGTGPLETQYF.

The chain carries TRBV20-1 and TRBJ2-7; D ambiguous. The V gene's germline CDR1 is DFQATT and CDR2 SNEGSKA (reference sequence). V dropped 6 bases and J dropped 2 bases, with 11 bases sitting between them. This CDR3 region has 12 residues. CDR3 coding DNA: TGCAGTGCCGCAAGGTCGACCTACGAGCAGTACTTC. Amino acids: CSAARSTYEQYF.

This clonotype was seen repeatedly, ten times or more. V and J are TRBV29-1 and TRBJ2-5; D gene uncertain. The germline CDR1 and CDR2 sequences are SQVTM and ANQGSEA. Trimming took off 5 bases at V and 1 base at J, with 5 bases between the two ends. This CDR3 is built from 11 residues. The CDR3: CSVSSQETQYF. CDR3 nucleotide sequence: TGCAGCGTTTCTAGCCAAGAGACCCAGTACTTC.

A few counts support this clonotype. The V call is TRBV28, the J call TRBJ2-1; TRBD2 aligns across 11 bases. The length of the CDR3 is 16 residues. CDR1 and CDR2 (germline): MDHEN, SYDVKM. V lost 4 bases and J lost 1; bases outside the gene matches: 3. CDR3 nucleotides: TGTGCCAGCAGTTGGGGACTAGCGGTTTCCTACAATGAGCAGTTCTTC. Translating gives CASSWGLAVSYNEQFF.

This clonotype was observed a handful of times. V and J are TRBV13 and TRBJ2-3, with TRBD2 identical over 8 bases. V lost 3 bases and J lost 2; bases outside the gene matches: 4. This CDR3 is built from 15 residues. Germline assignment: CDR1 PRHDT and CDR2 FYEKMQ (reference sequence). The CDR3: CASSLRGAPTDTQYF. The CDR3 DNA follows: TGTGCCAGCAGCTTGCGGGGGGCCCCCACAGATACGCAGTATTTT.

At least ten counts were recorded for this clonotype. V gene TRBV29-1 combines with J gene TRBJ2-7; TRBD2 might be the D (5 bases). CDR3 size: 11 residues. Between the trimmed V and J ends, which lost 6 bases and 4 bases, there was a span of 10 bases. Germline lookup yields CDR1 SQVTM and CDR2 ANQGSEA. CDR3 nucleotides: TGCAGCGTGAGGATAGCGTACGAGCAGTACTTC. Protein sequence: CSVRIAYEQYF.

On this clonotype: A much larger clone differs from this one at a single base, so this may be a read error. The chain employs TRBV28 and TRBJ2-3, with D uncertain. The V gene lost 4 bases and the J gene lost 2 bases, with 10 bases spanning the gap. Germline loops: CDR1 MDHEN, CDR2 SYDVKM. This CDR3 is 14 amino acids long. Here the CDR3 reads CASSSKRFTDTQYF. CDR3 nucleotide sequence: TGTGCCAGCAGTTCTAAACGGTTCACAGATACGCAGTATTTT.

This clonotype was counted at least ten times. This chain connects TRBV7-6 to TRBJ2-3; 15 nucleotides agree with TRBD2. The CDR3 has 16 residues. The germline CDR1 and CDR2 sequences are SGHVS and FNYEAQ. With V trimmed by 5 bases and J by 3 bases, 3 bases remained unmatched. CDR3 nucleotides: TGTGCCAGCAGCGCTGGGACTAGCGGGAGGACAGATACGCAGTATTTT. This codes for CASSAGTSGRTDTQYF.

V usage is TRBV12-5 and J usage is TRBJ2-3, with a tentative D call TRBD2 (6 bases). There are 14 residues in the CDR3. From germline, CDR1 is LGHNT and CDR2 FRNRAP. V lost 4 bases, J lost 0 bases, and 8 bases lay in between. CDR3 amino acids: CASGSGLSTDTQYF. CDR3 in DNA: TGTGCTAGTGGTTCGGGACTTAGCACAGATACGCAGTATTTT.

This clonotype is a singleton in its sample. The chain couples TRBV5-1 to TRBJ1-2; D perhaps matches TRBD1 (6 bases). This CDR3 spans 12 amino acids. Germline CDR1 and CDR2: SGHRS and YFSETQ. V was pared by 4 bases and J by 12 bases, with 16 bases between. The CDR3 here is CASSQGGGGNTF. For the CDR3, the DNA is TGCGCCAGCAGCCAAGGGGGGGGCGGAAACACCTTC. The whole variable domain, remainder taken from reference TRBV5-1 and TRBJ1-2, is KAGVTQTPRYLIKTRGQQVTLSCSPISGHRSVSWYQQTPGQGLQFLFEYFSETQRNKGNFPGRFSGRQFSNSRSEMNVSTLELGDSALYLCASSQGGGGNTFGSGTRLTVV.

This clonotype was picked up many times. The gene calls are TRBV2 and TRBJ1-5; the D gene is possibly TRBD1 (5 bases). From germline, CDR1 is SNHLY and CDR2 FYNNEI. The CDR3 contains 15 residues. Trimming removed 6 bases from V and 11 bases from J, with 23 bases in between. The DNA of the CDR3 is TGTGCCAGCAGCGCCGCAGGGTCACTTACAACGTCCCAGCATTTT. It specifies CASSAAGSLTTSQHF.

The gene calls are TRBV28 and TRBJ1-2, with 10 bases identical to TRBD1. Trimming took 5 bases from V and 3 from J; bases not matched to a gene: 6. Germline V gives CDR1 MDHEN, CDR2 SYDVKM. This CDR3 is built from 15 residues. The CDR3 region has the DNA TGTGCCAGCAGTACCGGAGGGACAGGGGACTATGGCTACACCTTC. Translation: CASSTGGTGDYGYTF.

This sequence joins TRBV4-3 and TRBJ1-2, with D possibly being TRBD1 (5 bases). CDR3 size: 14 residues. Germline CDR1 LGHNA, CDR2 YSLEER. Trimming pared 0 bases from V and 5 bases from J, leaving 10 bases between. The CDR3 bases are TGCGCCAGCAGCCAAGAGCCGGGACTTTATGGCTACACCTTC. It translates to CASSQEPGLYGYTF.

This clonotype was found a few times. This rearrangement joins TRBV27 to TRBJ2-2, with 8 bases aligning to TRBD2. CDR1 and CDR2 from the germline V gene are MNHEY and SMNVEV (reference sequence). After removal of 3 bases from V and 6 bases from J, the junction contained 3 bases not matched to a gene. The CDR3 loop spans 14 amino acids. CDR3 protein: CASSFQGLAGELFF. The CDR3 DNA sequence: TGTGCCAGCAGTTTCCAGGGACTAGCCGGGGAGCTGTTTTTT.

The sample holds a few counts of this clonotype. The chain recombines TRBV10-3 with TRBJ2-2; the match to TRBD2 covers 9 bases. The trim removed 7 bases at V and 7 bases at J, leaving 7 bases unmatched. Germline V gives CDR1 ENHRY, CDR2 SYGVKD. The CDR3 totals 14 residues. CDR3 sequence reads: CAINQRGESGELFF. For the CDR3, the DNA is TGTGCCATCAACCAGCGGGGGGAAAGCGGGGAGCTGTTTTTT.

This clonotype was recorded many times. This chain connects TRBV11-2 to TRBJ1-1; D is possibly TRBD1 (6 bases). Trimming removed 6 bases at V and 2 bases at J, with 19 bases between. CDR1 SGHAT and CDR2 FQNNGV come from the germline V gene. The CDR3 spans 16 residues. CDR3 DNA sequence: TGTGCCAGCAGACCGGCAGGGGCGATGCTTAACACTGAAGCTTTCTTT. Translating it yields CASRPAGAMLNTEAFF. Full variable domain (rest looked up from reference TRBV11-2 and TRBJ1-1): EAGVAQSPRYKIIEKRQSVAFWCNPISGHATLYWYQQILGQGPKLLIQFQNNGVVDDSQLPKDRFSAERLKGVDSTLKIQPAKLEDSAVYLCASRPAGAMLNTEAFFGQGTRLTVV.

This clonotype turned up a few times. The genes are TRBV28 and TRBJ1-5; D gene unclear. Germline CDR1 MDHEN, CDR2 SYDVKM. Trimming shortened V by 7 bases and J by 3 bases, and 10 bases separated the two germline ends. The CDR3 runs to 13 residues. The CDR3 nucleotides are TGTGCCAGCACCGGGGAGATCAATCAGCCCCAGCATTTT. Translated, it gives CASTGEINQPQHF.

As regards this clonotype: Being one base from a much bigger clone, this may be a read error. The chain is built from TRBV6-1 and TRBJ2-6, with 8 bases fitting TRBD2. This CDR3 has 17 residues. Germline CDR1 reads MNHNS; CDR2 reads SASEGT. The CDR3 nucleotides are TGTGCCAGCAGCCGGGGGCGGGAGGCATCTGGGGCCAACGTCCCGACTTTC. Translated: CASSRGREASGANVPTF.

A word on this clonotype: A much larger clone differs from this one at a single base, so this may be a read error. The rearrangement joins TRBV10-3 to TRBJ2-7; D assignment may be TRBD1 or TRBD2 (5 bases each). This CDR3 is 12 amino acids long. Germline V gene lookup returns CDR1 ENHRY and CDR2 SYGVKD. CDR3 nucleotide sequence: TGTGCCGTCAGTCGGGACCACTACGAGCAGTACTTC. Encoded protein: CAVSRDHYEQYF.

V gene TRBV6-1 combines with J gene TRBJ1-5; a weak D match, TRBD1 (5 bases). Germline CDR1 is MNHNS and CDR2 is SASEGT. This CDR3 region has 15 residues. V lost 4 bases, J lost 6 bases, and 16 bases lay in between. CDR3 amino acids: CASSGPKGAGQPQHF. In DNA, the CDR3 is TGTGCCAGCAGTGGACCCAAAGGGGCGGGTCAGCCCCAGCATTTT.

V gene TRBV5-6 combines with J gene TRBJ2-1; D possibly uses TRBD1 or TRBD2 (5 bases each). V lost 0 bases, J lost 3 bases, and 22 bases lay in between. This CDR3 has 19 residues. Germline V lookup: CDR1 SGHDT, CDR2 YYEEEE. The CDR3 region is CASSLGAGMSGFYYNEQFF. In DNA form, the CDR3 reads TGTGCCAGCAGCTTGGGGGCAGGGATGAGCGGCTTCTACTACAATGAGCAGTTCTTC.

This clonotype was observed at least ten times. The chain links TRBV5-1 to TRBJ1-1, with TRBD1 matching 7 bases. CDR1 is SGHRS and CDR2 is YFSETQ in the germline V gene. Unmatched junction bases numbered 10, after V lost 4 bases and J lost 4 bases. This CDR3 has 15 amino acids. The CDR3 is CASSVDRARSTEAFF. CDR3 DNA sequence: TGCGCCAGCAGCGTTGACAGGGCCCGGAGCACTGAAGCTTTCTTT.

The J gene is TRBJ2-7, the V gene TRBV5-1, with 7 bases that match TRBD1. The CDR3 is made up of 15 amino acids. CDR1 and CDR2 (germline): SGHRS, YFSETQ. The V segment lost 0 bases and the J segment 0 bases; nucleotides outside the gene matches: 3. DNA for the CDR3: TGCGCCAGCAGCTTGGTCGGACAGGTCTCCTACGAGCAGTACTTC. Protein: CASSLVGQVSYEQYF.

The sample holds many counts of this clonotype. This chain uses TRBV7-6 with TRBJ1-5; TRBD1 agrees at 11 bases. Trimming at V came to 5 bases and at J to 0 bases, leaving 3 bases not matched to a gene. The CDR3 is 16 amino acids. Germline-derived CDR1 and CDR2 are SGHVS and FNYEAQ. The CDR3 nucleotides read TGTGCCAGCAGCCAAGGACAGGGGGCTAGCAATCAGCCCCAGCATTTT. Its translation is CASSQGQGASNQPQHF.

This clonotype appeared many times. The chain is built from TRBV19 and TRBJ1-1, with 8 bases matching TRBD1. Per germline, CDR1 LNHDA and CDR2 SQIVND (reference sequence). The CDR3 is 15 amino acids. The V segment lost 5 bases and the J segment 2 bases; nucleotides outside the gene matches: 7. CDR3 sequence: CASSPRTGSNTEAFF. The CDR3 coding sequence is TGTGCCAGTAGTCCACGGACAGGGTCAAACACTGAAGCTTTCTTT.